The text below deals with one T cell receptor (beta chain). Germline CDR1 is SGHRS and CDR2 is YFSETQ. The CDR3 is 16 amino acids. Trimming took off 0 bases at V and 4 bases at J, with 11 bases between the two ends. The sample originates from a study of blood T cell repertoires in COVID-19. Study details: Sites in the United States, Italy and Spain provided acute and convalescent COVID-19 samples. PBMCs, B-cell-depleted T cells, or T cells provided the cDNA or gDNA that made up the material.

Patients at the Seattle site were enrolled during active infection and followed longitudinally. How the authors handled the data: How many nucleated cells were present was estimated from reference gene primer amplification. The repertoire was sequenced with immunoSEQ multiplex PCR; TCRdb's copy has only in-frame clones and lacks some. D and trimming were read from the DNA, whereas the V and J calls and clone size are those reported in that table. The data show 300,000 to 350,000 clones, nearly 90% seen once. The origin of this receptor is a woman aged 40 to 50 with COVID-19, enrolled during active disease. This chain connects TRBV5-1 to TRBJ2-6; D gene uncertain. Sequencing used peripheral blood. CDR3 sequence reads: CASSLAISGGANVLTF. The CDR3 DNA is TGCGCCAGCAGCTTGGCGATTTCAGGCGGGGCCAACGTCCTGACTTTC.